Included here is one T cell receptor beta chain sequence, with context. It was CD45RO-negative cells, positively selected for CCR7, that made up naive CD8 cells, with terminally differentiated effector memory CD45RA+ cells excluded. Germline V gene data show CDR1 as LGHNT and CDR2 as FRNRAP. The CDR3 spans 17 residues. Losses at the gene ends were 0 bases for V and 5 bases for J; bases not matched to a gene: 7. The table came from immunoSEQ multiplex PCR; TCRdb's copy has only in-frame clones and leaves some out. The profile shows over 750,000 clones, 90% to 98% of them singletons. This sample stems from a study of shared clonotypes between healthy human individuals.

This clonotype was obtained from a man aged 30 to 45 in good health. The chain recombines TRBV12-5 with TRBJ2-1; 10 bases fit TRBD2. Sequenced material: naive CD8+ T cells sorted from blood. The CDR3 nucleotides are TGTGCTAGTGGTTTGGTACCACCTGGGACTAGCGACAATGAGCAGTTCTTC. Translated: CASGLVPPGTSDNEQFF.